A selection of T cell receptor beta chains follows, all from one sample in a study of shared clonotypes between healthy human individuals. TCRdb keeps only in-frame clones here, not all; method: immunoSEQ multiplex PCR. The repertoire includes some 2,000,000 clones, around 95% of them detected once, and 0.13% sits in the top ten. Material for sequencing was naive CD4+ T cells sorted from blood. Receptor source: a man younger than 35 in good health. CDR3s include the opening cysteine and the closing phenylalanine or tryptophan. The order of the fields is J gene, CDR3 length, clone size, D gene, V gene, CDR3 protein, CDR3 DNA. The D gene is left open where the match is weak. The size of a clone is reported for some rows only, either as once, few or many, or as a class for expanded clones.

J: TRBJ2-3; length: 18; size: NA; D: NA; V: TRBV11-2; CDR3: CASSAEGLSGRSTDTQYF; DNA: TGTGCCAGCAGCGCCGAGGGGTTGAGCGGCCGTAGCACAGATACGCAGTATTTT
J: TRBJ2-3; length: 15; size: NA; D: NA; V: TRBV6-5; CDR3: CASSGTVTSTDTQYF; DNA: TGTGCCAGCAGTGGGACGGTGACTAGCACAGATACGCAGTATTTT
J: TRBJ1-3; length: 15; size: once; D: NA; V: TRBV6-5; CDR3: CASRLGRLSGNTIYF; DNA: TGTGCCAGCAGACTTGGACGGCTCTCTGGAAACACCATATATTTT
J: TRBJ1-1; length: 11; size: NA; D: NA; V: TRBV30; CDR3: CAWSEGAVAFF; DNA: TGTGCCTGGAGTGAGGGTGCTGTCGCTTTCTTT
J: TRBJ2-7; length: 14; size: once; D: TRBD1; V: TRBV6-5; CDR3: CASTRTGGPYEQYF; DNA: TGTGCCAGCACCCGGACAGGGGGACCCTACGAGCAGTACTTC
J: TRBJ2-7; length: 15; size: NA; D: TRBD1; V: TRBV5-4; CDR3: CASSPPGQPTYEQYF; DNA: TGTGCCAGCAGTCCTCCGGGACAGCCTACCTACGAGCAGTACTTC
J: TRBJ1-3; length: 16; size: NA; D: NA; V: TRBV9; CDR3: CASSARGDSSGNTIYF; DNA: TGTGCCAGCAGCGCCCGGGGTGATTCCTCTGGAAACACCATATATTTT
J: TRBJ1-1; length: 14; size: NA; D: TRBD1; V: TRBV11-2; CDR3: CASSFDRGDSKAFF; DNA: TGTGCCAGCAGCTTCGATAGGGGGGACAGTAAAGCTTTCTTT
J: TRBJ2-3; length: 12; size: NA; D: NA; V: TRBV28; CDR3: CASSAGTDTQYF; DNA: TGTGCCAGCAGCGCAGGCACAGATACGCAGTATTTT
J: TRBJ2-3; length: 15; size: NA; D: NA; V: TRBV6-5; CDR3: CASSAGTSNTDTQYF; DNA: TGTGCCAGCAGTGCCGGGACCTCCAACACAGATACGCAGTATTTT
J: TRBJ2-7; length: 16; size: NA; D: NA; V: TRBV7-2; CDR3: CASSQNSPASSYEQYF; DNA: TGTGCCAGCAGCCAGAATTCGCCGGCGAGCTCCTACGAGCAGTACTTC
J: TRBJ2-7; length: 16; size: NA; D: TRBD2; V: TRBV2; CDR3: CASSERDLAGGYEQYF; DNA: TGTGCCAGCAGTGAACGGGATCTAGCGGGGGGCTACGAGCAGTACTTC
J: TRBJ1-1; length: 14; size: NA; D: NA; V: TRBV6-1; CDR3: CASKNRVEDTEAFF; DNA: TGTGCCAGCAAGAACAGGGTCGAGGACACTGAAGCTTTCTTT
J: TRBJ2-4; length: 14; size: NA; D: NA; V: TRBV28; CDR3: CASGQAGAKNIQYF; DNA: TGTGCCAGCGGACAGGCGGGGGCCAAAAACATTCAGTACTTC
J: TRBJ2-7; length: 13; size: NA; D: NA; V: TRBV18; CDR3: CASAGDRLGEQYF; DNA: TGTGCCAGCGCGGGGGACAGGCTCGGCGAGCAGTACTTC
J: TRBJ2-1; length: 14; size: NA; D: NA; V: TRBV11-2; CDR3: CASRKATSYNEQFF; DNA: TGTGCCAGCAGGAAAGCGACTTCCTACAATGAGCAGTTCTTC
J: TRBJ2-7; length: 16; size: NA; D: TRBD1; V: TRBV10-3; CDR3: CAISGLSGTGVSEQYF; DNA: TGTGCCATCAGTGGCCTCTCCGGGACAGGGGTAAGCGAGCAGTACTTC
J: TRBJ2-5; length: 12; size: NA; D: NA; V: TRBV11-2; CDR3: CASSQGFETQYF; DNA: TGTGCCAGCAGCCAGGGTTTTGAGACCCAGTACTTC
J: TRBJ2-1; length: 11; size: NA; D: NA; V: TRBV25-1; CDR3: CASSDLGRQFF; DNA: TGTGCCAGCAGTGACTTGGGAAGGCAGTTCTTC
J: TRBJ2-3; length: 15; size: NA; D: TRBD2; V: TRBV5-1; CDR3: CASSSLAGGTDTQYF; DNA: TGCGCCAGCAGCTCCCTAGCGGGAGGGACAGATACGCAGTATTTT
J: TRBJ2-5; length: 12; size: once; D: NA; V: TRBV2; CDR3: CASSQMGETQYF; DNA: TGTGCCAGCAGCCAAATGGGGGAGACCCAGTACTTC
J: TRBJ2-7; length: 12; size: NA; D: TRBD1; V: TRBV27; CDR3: CASGTGSFQQYF; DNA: TGTGCCAGCGGGACAGGGAGTTTCCAGCAGTACTTC
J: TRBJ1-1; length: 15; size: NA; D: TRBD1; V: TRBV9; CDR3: CASSGVQGMNTEAFF; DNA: TGTGCCAGCAGCGGTGTACAGGGGATGAACACTGAAGCTTTCTTT
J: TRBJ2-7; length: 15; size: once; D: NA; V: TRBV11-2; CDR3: CASSLDLRISYEQYF; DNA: TGTGCCAGCAGCTTAGATCTGCGGATATCCTACGAGCAGTACTTC
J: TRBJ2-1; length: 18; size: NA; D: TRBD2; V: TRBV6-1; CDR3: CASSDLVRSGSSYNEQFF; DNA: TGTGCCAGCAGTGATTTAGTTCGGAGCGGGAGCTCCTACAATGAGCAGTTCTTC
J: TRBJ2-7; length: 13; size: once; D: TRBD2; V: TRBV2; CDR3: CASASGGVDEQYF; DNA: TGTGCCAGCGCGAGTGGGGGGGTAGACGAGCAGTACTTC
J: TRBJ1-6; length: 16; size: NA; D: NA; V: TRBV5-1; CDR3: CASSLLPGYEDSPLHF; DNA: TGCGCCAGCAGCTTGTTGCCAGGGTATGAGGATTCACCCCTCCACTTT
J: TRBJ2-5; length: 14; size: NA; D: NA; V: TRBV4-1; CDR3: CASSRGEGGETQYF; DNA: TGCGCCAGCAGCCGGGGCGAGGGGGGAGAGACCCAGTACTTC
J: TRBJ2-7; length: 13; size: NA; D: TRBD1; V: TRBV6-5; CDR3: CASSEHRGLGQYF; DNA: TGTGCCAGCAGCGAACACAGGGGGCTGGGGCAGTACTTC
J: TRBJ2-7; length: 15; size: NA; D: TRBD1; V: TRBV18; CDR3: CASSLDRTSSYEQYF; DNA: TGTGCCAGCTCACTGGACAGGACAAGCTCCTACGAGCAGTACTTC
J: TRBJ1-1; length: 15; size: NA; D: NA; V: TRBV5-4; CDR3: CASSHPGGGEREAFF; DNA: TGTGCCAGCAGCCACCCGGGGGGTGGTGAGCGGGAAGCTTTCTTT
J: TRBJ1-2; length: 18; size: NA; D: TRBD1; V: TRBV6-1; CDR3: CASSEVGQGDTSNYGYTF; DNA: TGTGCCAGCAGTGAAGTGGGACAGGGGGATACTTCTAACTATGGCTACACCTTC
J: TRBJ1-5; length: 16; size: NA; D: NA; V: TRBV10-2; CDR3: CASSEYGGYSNQPQHF; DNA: TGCGCCAGCAGTGAGTATGGGGGGTATAGCAATCAGCCCCAGCATTTT
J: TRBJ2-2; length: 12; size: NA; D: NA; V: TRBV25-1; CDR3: CASSEGSGELFF; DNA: TGTGCCAGCAGTGAAGGCTCCGGAGAGCTGTTTTTT
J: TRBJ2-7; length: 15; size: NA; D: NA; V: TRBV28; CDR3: CASSSGTLSSYEQYF; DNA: TGTGCCAGCAGTTCCGGCACCCTCAGCTCCTACGAGCAGTACTTC